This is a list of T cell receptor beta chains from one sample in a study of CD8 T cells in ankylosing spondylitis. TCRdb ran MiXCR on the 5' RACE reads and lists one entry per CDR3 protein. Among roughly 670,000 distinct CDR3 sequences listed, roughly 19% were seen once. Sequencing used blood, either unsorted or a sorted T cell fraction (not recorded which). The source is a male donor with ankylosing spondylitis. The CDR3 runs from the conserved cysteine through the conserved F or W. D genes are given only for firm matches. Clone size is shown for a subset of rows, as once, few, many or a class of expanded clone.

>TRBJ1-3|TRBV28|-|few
TGTGCCAGCAGTTTAGCCCACCCATGGACCTCTGGAAACACCATATATTTT
CASSLAHPWTSGNTIYF
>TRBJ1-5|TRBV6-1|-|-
TGTGCCAGCAGAGATGGACAGCAGGGTCAGCCCCAGCATTTT
CASRDGQQGQPQHF
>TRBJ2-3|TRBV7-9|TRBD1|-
TGTGCCAGCAGCTTAGGGGACAGGGGCCCTAGCACAGATACGCAGTATTTT
CASSLGDRGPSTDTQYF
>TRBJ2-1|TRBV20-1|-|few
TGCAGTGCTGTGGGGACGGAGTACAATGAGCAGTTCTTC
CSAVGTEYNEQFF
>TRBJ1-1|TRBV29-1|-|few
TGCAGCGTTGAAGATCCCCTATCGGCTGAAGCTTTCTTT
CSVEDPLSAEAFF
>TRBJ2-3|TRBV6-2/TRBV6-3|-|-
TGTGCCACCCGAATACGGGCCACAGATACGCAGTATTTT
CATRIRATDTQYF
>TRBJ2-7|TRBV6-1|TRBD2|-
TGTGCCAGCAGTCGGAGGCGGGAGGGGGATAGCTCCTACGAGCAGTACTTC
CASSRRREGDSSYEQYF
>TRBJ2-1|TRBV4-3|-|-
TGCGCCAGCAGCCAAGATTTCGCTAGCGCATACAATGAGCAGTTCTTC
CASSQDFASAYNEQFF
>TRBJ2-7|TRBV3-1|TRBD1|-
TGTGCCAGCAGCCAAACCAAACCGGGACAGTTATACTTC
CASSQTKPGQLYF
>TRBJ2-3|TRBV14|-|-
TGTGCCAGCAGCCGACGGACCACTCCAGATACGCAGTATTTT
CASSRRTTPDTQYF
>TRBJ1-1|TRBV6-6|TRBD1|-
TGTGCCAGCAGTCCCCGGGACAGGGGGGAAGCTTTCTTT
CASSPRDRGEAFF
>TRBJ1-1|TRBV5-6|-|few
TGTGCCAGCAGCTTCGAAGTTGGGGTTGAAGCTTTCTTT
CASSFEVGVEAFF
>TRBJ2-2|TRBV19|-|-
TGTGCCAGTAGTATGGGGACCGGGGAGCTGTTTTTT
CASSMGTGELFF
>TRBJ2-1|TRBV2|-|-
TGTGCCAGCAGTGACTGGCAGGGGAGCTACAATGAGCAGTTCTTC
CASSDWQGSYNEQFF
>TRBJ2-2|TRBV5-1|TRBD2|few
TGCGCCAGCAGCCTGGTAGCGGGAGGTCGAGGGAGCACCGGGGAGCTGTTTTTT
CASSLVAGGRGSTGELFF
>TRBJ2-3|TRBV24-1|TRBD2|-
TGTGCCACCAGTGATTGGACTAGCGACACAGATACGCAGTATTTT
CATSDWTSDTDTQYF
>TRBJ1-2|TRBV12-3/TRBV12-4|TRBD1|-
TGTGCCAGCAGTTTTTGGGGACAGTATGGCTACACCTTC
CASSFWGQYGYTF
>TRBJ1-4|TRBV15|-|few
TGTGCCACCAGCAGAGTGAGGGGGGATGAGGAAAAACTGTTTTTT
CATSRVRGDEEKLFF
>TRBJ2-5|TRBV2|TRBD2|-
TGTGCCAGCACCGGACTAGCTGCGGGGACCCAGTACTTC
CASTGLAAGTQYF
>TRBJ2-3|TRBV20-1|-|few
TGCAGTGCTCCCATACAAGATACGCAGTATTTT
CSAPIQDTQYF
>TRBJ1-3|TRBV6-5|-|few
TGTGCCAGCAGTTCGCCCGGGTGGGGAAACACCATATATTTT
CASSSPGWGNTIYF
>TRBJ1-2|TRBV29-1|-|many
TGCAGCGCCGGGACACCGGCCGGCTACACCTTC
CSAGTPAGYTF
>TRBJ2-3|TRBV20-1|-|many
TGCAGTGCTAGAGATTTTCTGAGTGGCACAGATACGCAGTATTTT
CSARDFLSGTDTQYF
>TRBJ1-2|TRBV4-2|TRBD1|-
TGTGCCAGCAGCCATGGACAGGTGGGGACTGGCTACACCTTC
CASSHGQVGTGYTF
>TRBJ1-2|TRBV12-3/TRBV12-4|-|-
TGTGCCAGCAGTTTTGACAGTTTTTATGGCTACACCTTC
CASSFDSFYGYTF
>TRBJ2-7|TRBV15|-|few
TGTGCCACCAGCAGAGAGGGGGGGACAGGTCACTACGAGCAGTACTTC
CATSREGGTGHYEQYF
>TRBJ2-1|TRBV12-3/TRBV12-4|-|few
TGTGCCAGCGAGACTAGGAACAATGAGCAGTTCTTC
CASETRNNEQFF
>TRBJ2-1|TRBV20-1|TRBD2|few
TGCAGTGCCAGGCCCCTAGCGGGAGATAGCGATGAGCAGTTCTTC
CSARPLAGDSDEQFF
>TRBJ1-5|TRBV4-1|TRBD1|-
TGCGCCAGCAGCCAAGTGGGCTCGGGACAGGGGGATCAGCCCCAGCATTTT
CASSQVGSGQGDQPQHF
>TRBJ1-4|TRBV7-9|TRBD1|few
TGTGCCAGCAGCTTACACGACAGGGGTGAAAAACTGTTTTTT
CASSLHDRGEKLFF
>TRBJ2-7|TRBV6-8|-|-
TGTGCCAGCAGTTACGGGGGAGACTACGAGCAGTACTTC
CASSYGGDYEQYF
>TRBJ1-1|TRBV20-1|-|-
TGCAGTGCTAGCCGGGCACCCTCCGGCACTGAAGCTTTCTTT
CSASRAPSGTEAFF
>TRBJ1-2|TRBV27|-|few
TGTGCCAGCAGTTTATCTGGAGATCTAAGAGGGGGCTACACCTTC
CASSLSGDLRGGYTF
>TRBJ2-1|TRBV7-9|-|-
TGTGCCAGCAGCCAGGCGTGGAGCGGTTCCTACAATGAGCAGTTCTTC
CASSQAWSGSYNEQFF
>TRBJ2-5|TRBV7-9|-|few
TGTGCCAGCAGGTTCGGGGTACGCTCAGAGACCCAGTACTTC
CASRFGVRSETQYF
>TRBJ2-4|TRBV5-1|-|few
TGCGCCAGCAGCTTGGATGGCAGTTTAGCCAAAAACATTCAGTACTTC
CASSLDGSLAKNIQYF
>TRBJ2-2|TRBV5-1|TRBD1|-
TGCGCCAGCATGGGCTCGGGACAGGGTGCGACCGGGGAGCTGTTTTTT
CASMGSGQGATGELFF
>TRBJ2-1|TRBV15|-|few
TGTGCCACCAGCAGAGACGGGACCGGGCGGACGTATAATGAGCAGTTCTTC
CATSRDGTGRTYNEQFF
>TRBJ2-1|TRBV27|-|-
TGTGCCAGCCGCCATCCCGGCAATGAGCAGTTCTTC
CASRHPGNEQFF
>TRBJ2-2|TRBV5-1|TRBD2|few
TGCGCCAGCAGCCCCCCGGGACTAGCGTCAGCCGGGGAGCTGTTTTTT
CASSPPGLASAGELFF
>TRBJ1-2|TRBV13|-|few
TGTGCCAGCAGCCCCGATTGGGACAATTATGGCTACACCTTC
CASSPDWDNYGYTF
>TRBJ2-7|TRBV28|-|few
TGTGCCAGCAGTTACACGAGGGGGAGCGGCTACGAGCAGTACTTC
CASSYTRGSGYEQYF
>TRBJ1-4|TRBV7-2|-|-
TGTGCCAGCAGCGCGGACCGCAGGCCAACTAATGAAAAACTGTTTTTT
CASSADRRPTNEKLFF
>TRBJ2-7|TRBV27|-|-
TGTGCCAGCAGCCCCAGTGGAAGTTGGACCTACGAGCAGTACTTC
CASSPSGSWTYEQYF
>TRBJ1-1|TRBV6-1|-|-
TGTGCCAGCAGTGGGGGGACGAGTCGAATGAACACTGAAGCTTTCTTT
CASSGGTSRMNTEAFF
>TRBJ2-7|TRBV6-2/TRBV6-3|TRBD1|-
TGTGCCAGCAGCCGCACCGGGACAGGGGTTTCCTACGAGCAGTACTTC
CASSRTGTGVSYEQYF
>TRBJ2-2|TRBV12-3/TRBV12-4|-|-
TGTGCCACCGAGTCGGGGCGAACCGGGGAGCTGTTTTTT
CATESGRTGELFF
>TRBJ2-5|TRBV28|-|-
TGTGCCAGCACCCCGACCGCACGGGAGACCCAGTACTTC
CASTPTARETQYF
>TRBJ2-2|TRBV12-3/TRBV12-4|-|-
TGTGCCAGCAGTTTTCAACCCGGGGAGCTGTTTTTT
CASSFQPGELFF
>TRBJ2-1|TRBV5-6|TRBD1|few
TGTGCCAGCAGCTTGTGGGACAGGGGGCCCTATGAGCAGTTCTTC
CASSLWDRGPYEQFF
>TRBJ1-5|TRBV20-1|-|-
TGCAGTGCTAGACAGAGTAATAATCAGCCCCAGCATTTT
CSARQSNNQPQHF
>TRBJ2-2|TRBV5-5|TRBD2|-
TGTGCCAGCAGCTCCAGACTAGCGGGAGACACCAGGGAGCTGTTTTTT
CASSSRLAGDTRELFF
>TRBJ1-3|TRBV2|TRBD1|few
TGTGCCAGCAATTACAGGGGGCTCGGAAACACCATATATTTT
CASNYRGLGNTIYF
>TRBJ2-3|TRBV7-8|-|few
TGTGCCAGCAGCTTAGCGGTAGACCTCACAGATACGCAGTATTTT
CASSLAVDLTDTQYF
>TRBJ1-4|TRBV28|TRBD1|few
TGTGCCAGCAGTTCCCGACAGGGGCTTGCTGAAAAACTGTTTTTT
CASSSRQGLAEKLFF
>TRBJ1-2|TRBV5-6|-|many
TGTGCCAGCAGCCACTGGGGGGACTATGGCTACACCTTC
CASSHWGDYGYTF
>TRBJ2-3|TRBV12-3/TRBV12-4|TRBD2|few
TGTGCCAGCAGTCCGCTGCGGCGGGGGGGCACAGATACGCAGTATTTT
CASSPLRRGGTDTQYF
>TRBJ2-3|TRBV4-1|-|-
TGCGCCAGCAGCCAAGAACCCCTACAGGGTTCTAGCACAGATACGCAGTATTTT
CASSQEPLQGSSTDTQYF